This TCR beta chain was sequenced for a study of T cell responses to AZD1222 COVID-19 vaccine. Notes on this clone: Its antigen remains unknown.

Study observations and caveats: Every sample of the repertoires postdated the peak T cell response.

V gave up 5 bases and J gave up 5 bases, with 22 bases separating them. Per germline, CDR1 LNHDA and CDR2 SQIVND (reference sequence). This CDR3 comprises 16 residues. Assay used: immunoSEQ multiplex PCR; TCRdb lists only in-frame clones, some missing. The sample shows some 150,000 clones, 70% to 90% of them seen only once. V and J are TRBV19 and TRBJ2-7, with D perhaps TRBD1 (6 bases). This receptor was identified in an adult in good health. The material was peripheral blood, obtained on day 0 of AZD1222 vaccination. The CDR3 is CASSPRGAGVPDEQYF. In nucleotides, the CDR3 is TGTGCCAGTAGTCCAAGAGGGGCAGGGGTACCCGACGAGCAGTACTTC.